The rows below give T cell receptor beta chains drawn from one sample of a study of regulatory T cells in long-lasting Graves disease. TCRdb independently ran MiXCR on the multiplex PCR reads; one entry per CDR3 protein. The sample has 300,000 or so distinct CDR3 sequences, around a fifth seen once. Sequences were derived from peripheral blood mononuclear cells (PBMCs), sampled when the disease was refractory, from a patient treated with antithyroid drugs. The source is a female donor with Graves disease. Each CDR3 is given with its conserved first and last residue. Fields, in order: D gene, clone size, V gene, J gene, CDR3 protein, CDR3 DNA. The D gene is left open where the match is weak. Rows may omit the clone size; those that give it use once, few, many or a size class.

d_call: NA; clone_size: few; v_call: TRBV10-3; j_call: TRBJ2-7; cdr3_aa: CATFVPGQGVKGYF; cdr3_nt: TGTGCCACCTTCGTGCCGGGGCAGGGAGTTAAAGGGTACTTC
d_call: NA; clone_size: NA; v_call: TRBV9; j_call: TRBJ1-2; cdr3_aa: CASSVASNYGYTF; cdr3_nt: TGTGCCAGCAGCGTAGCCTCGAACTATGGCTACACCTTC
d_call: TRBD1; clone_size: NA; v_call: TRBV16; j_call: TRBJ1-1; cdr3_aa: CASSLPGGAGTEAFF; cdr3_nt: TGTGCCAGCAGTCTTCCAGGGGGAGCTGGGACTGAAGCTTTCTTT
d_call: TRBD2; clone_size: NA; v_call: TRBV7-8; j_call: TRBJ2-1; cdr3_aa: CASRYRRAGDNEQFF; cdr3_nt: TGTGCCAGCAGATATCGGAGGGCGGGAGACAATGAGCAGTTCTTC
d_call: NA; clone_size: once; v_call: TRBV4-1; j_call: TRBJ1-2; cdr3_aa: CASSQEGAHGYTF; cdr3_nt: TGCGCCAGCAGCCAAGAGGGGGCCCACGGCTACACCTTC
d_call: NA; clone_size: many; v_call: TRBV29-1; j_call: TRBJ1-1; cdr3_aa: CSVQGLFTEAFF; cdr3_nt: TGCAGCGTGCAGGGTCTATTCACTGAAGCTTTCTTT
d_call: NA; clone_size: few; v_call: TRBV7-7; j_call: TRBJ1-1; cdr3_aa: CASSQSSNTEAFF; cdr3_nt: TGTGCTAGCAGCCAATCCTCGAACACTGAAGCTTTCTTT
d_call: TRBD1; clone_size: few; v_call: TRBV2; j_call: TRBJ2-2; cdr3_aa: CASREGGGGELFF; cdr3_nt: TGTGCCAGCAGAGAAGGGGGCGGCGGGGAGCTGTTTTTT
d_call: NA; clone_size: many; v_call: TRBV3-1; j_call: TRBJ1-1; cdr3_aa: CASSPFGGRGTEAFF; cdr3_nt: TGTGCCAGCAGCCCATTTGGGGGGCGAGGGACTGAAGCTTTCTTT
d_call: TRBD1; clone_size: NA; v_call: TRBV19; j_call: TRBJ2-7; cdr3_aa: CASSRADRVQQYF; cdr3_nt: TGTGCCAGTAGTCGGGCAGACAGGGTTCAGCAGTACTTC
d_call: TRBD1; clone_size: NA; v_call: TRBV12-3/TRBV12-4; j_call: TRBJ1-5; cdr3_aa: CASSKDRGRGQPQHF; cdr3_nt: TGTGCCAGCAGCAAGGACAGGGGGCGCGGTCAGCCCCAGCATTTT
d_call: NA; clone_size: many; v_call: TRBV5-1; j_call: TRBJ1-6; cdr3_aa: CASSLGDNSPLHF; cdr3_nt: TGCGCCAGCAGCTTGGGGGATAATTCACCCCTCCACTTT
d_call: TRBD1; clone_size: few; v_call: TRBV29-1; j_call: TRBJ1-5; cdr3_aa: CSVQIVTGGNQPQHF; cdr3_nt: TGCAGCGTTCAAATAGTGACAGGGGGTAATCAGCCCCAGCATTTT
d_call: TRBD1; clone_size: NA; v_call: TRBV10-3; j_call: TRBJ1-4; cdr3_aa: CAISESWIPTTGAGDKLFF; cdr3_nt: TGTGCCATCAGTGAGTCGTGGATACCAACGACAGGGGCGGGGGATAAACTGTTTTTT
d_call: TRBD2; clone_size: NA; v_call: TRBV6-5; j_call: TRBJ2-3; cdr3_aa: CASSYRLAGGTSTDTQYF; cdr3_nt: TGTGCCAGCAGTTACCGGCTAGCGGGAGGAACCTCCACAGATACGCAGTATTTT
d_call: TRBD1; clone_size: many; v_call: TRBV7-2; j_call: TRBJ1-6; cdr3_aa: CASSLHIIQGAASNSPLHF; cdr3_nt: TGTGCCAGCAGCCTCCATATCATACAGGGGGCAGCAAGTAATTCACCCCTCCACTTT
d_call: NA; clone_size: NA; v_call: TRBV4-3; j_call: TRBJ1-3; cdr3_aa: CASSQSRGEFSGNTIYF; cdr3_nt: TGCGCCAGCAGCCAAAGCAGGGGCGAATTCTCTGGAAACACCATATATTTT
d_call: TRBD1; clone_size: NA; v_call: TRBV28; j_call: TRBJ2-7; cdr3_aa: CASSPALVRDRDHEQYF; cdr3_nt: TGTGCCAGCAGTCCCGCCCTCGTCCGGGACAGGGACCACGAGCAGTACTTC
d_call: NA; clone_size: NA; v_call: TRBV18; j_call: TRBJ1-5; cdr3_aa: CASSPSVGPGDGSNQPQHF; cdr3_nt: TGTGCCAGCTCACCGTCCGTGGGTCCCGGGGATGGAAGCAATCAGCCCCAGCATTTT
d_call: NA; clone_size: NA; v_call: TRBV29-1; j_call: TRBJ1-2; cdr3_aa: CSVGSGGSSNYGYTF; cdr3_nt: TGCAGCGTTGGGAGTGGCGGGAGTTCTAACTATGGCTACACCTTC
d_call: NA; clone_size: few; v_call: TRBV19; j_call: TRBJ2-7; cdr3_aa: CASSILPGTYEQYF; cdr3_nt: TGTGCCAGTAGTATTTTACCAGGGACCTACGAGCAGTACTTC
d_call: NA; clone_size: many; v_call: TRBV27; j_call: TRBJ1-1; cdr3_aa: CASSHTVSLNTEAFF; cdr3_nt: TGTGCCAGCAGTCATACTGTCAGCCTAAACACTGAAGCTTTCTTT
d_call: NA; clone_size: many; v_call: TRBV29-1; j_call: TRBJ2-7; cdr3_aa: CSVEKGPREQYF; cdr3_nt: TGCAGCGTTGAAAAAGGTCCGAGGGAGCAGTACTTC
d_call: NA; clone_size: few; v_call: TRBV7-8; j_call: TRBJ2-2; cdr3_aa: CASSYHRDLAPGELFF; cdr3_nt: TGTGCCAGCAGCTATCACCGGGACCTCGCCCCCGGGGAGCTGTTTTTT
d_call: NA; clone_size: NA; v_call: TRBV29-1; j_call: TRBJ1-2; cdr3_aa: CSVEITSSYGYTF; cdr3_nt: TGCAGCGTTGAGATAACCAGTTCCTATGGCTACACCTTC
d_call: NA; clone_size: few; v_call: TRBV14; j_call: TRBJ1-1; cdr3_aa: CASSQFVTEMTEAFF; cdr3_nt: TGTGCCAGCAGCCAGTTCGTAACAGAGATGACTGAAGCTTTCTTT
d_call: NA; clone_size: once; v_call: TRBV3-1; j_call: TRBJ1-4; cdr3_aa: CASSPAGTLYEKLFF; cdr3_nt: TGTGCCAGCAGCCCCGCCGGGACGCTATATGAAAAACTGTTTTTT
d_call: TRBD1; clone_size: many; v_call: TRBV5-1; j_call: TRBJ1-2; cdr3_aa: CASSLGGTGAYGYTF; cdr3_nt: TGCGCCAGCAGCTTGGGTGGGACAGGGGCCTATGGCTACACCTTC
d_call: TRBD1; clone_size: many; v_call: TRBV20-1; j_call: TRBJ2-5; cdr3_aa: CSAIPVGQGAETQYF; cdr3_nt: TGCAGTGCTATCCCCGTGGGACAGGGTGCGGAGACCCAGTACTTC
d_call: NA; clone_size: NA; v_call: TRBV28; j_call: TRBJ2-5; cdr3_aa: CASSFQDQGFTQYF; cdr3_nt: TGTGCCAGCAGTTTTCAGGATCAGGGGTTTACCCAGTACTTC
d_call: NA; clone_size: many; v_call: TRBV5-6; j_call: TRBJ1-1; cdr3_aa: CASSFPGSTEAFF; cdr3_nt: TGTGCCAGCAGCTTCCCAGGGTCCACTGAAGCTTTCTTT
d_call: NA; clone_size: NA; v_call: TRBV20-1; j_call: TRBJ2-7; cdr3_aa: CSARAPSTYEQYF; cdr3_nt: TGCAGTGCTAGAGCTCCTAGCACCTACGAGCAGTACTTC
d_call: NA; clone_size: NA; v_call: TRBV4-3; j_call: TRBJ1-6; cdr3_aa: CASSQDLSSNSPLHF; cdr3_nt: TGCGCCAGCAGCCAAGATCTGAGTAGTAATTCACCCCTCCACTTT
d_call: NA; clone_size: NA; v_call: TRBV11-2; j_call: TRBJ2-4; cdr3_aa: CASSRQGLAKNIQYF; cdr3_nt: TGTGCCAGCAGCCGACAGGGACTAGCCAAAAACATTCAGTACTTC
d_call: NA; clone_size: many; v_call: TRBV11-2; j_call: TRBJ1-1; cdr3_aa: CASSAQGWTEAFF; cdr3_nt: TGTGCCAGCAGCGCCCAGGGTTGGACTGAAGCTTTCTTT
d_call: NA; clone_size: few; v_call: TRBV7-9; j_call: TRBJ1-1; cdr3_aa: CASSLEGGGYTEAFF; cdr3_nt: TGTGCCAGCAGCTTAGAAGGAGGGGGATACACTGAAGCTTTCTTT
d_call: NA; clone_size: many; v_call: TRBV7-2; j_call: TRBJ1-1; cdr3_aa: CASSLANNMNTEAFF; cdr3_nt: TGTGCCAGCAGCTTAGCGAACAACATGAACACTGAAGCTTTCTTT
d_call: TRBD2; clone_size: NA; v_call: TRBV7-9; j_call: TRBJ2-1; cdr3_aa: CASSSEAGEYNEQFF; cdr3_nt: TGTGCCAGCAGCTCGGAGGCGGGAGAGTACAATGAGCAGTTCTTC
d_call: TRBD1; clone_size: NA; v_call: TRBV10-3; j_call: TRBJ1-2; cdr3_aa: CASNSKGAQDYGYTF; cdr3_nt: TGTGCCAGTAACAGTAAGGGGGCGCAGGACTATGGCTACACCTTC
d_call: NA; clone_size: NA; v_call: TRBV7-8; j_call: TRBJ1-3; cdr3_aa: CASSLDPGNTIYF; cdr3_nt: TGTGCCAGCAGCTTAGATCCCGGAAACACCATATATTTT